This TCR beta chain derives from a study of CXCR3-negative and CXCR3-positive naive CD8 T cells. This CDR3 has 17 residues. The germline CDR1 and CDR2 sequences are MNHEY and SVGEGT. The naive CD8+ gate required CD45RO-CCR7+CD27+CD95- phenotype. Findings and limits, study-wide: Naive cells that were CXCR3-positive had more hydrophobic TRB CDR3s (compared with CXCR3-negative naive cells).

The study made its TRB cDNA libraries by 5' RACE, adding UMI labels. TCRdb reanalyzed the 5' RACE reads, giving one entry per CDR3 protein sequence and no DNA. The sample holds 85,000 to 120,000 distinct CDR3 sequences. About this clonotype: Its antigen is undetermined.

This sequence was found in a human donor in good health. Some clones in this sample may be carry-over from other donors' samples. The specimen was naive CXCR3+ CD8+ T cells from blood. As to subset: CD45RO-CCR7+CD27+CD95- naive CD8+ T cells expressing CXCR3 (TNR3+). The V gene is TRBV6-2 or TRBV6-3, the J gene TRBJ2-1; lacking DNA, the TRBD1 call made by TCRdb goes unchecked. CDR3 sequence reads: CASRDGGGLSSYNEQFF.